This TCR beta chain derives from a study of tumor-infiltrating lymphocytes in primary liver carcinoma. Study-wide results and caveats: Lesser overlap characterized tumor-adjacent and tumor-blood pairs relative to tumor region pairs. It was observed that only about 8-25% of the top clones appeared in every one of the five tumor regions.

TCR beta cDNA was reverse-transcribed from 500 ng of total RNA. The reaction used a constant-region primer and ProtoScript II reverse transcriptase. Each TCR beta library was derived from three nested multiplex PCR rounds that employed slightly modified ARM-PCR. Primers for the first two PCR rounds were TRBV1-TRBV30 forward primers and a C-beta reverse primer (roughly 10 cycles per round). A single record per CDR3 protein comes from TCRdb applying MiXCR to the multiplex PCR reads. The profile covers just under 55,000 distinct CDR3 sequences, with 70% to 80% appearing a single time and about 26% taken by the ten largest. Unsorted bulk tissue of roughly 20-34 mg yielded co-extracted RNA and DNA. Every single tumor sample held over 85% viable tumor cells. Worth noting for this clonotype: Its antigen is not known. The junction does not match germline at one end; this may be a read error.

The germline V gene encodes CDR1 SQVTM and CDR2 ANQGSEA. This CDR3 is built from 14 residues. Sequencing was performed on liver tumor tissue from sampling region 2. Stated subset: tumor region T2, inferior pole. The TCR originated in a man in his forties or fifties with primary liver carcinoma and hepatitis B virus infection. The chain has TRBV29-1 and TRBJ2-1, with unresolved D. In nucleotides, the CDR3 is TGCAGCGCTGAAGGGCACGACCCTGACAATGAACAGTTCTTC. Its translation: CSAEGHDPDNEQFF.